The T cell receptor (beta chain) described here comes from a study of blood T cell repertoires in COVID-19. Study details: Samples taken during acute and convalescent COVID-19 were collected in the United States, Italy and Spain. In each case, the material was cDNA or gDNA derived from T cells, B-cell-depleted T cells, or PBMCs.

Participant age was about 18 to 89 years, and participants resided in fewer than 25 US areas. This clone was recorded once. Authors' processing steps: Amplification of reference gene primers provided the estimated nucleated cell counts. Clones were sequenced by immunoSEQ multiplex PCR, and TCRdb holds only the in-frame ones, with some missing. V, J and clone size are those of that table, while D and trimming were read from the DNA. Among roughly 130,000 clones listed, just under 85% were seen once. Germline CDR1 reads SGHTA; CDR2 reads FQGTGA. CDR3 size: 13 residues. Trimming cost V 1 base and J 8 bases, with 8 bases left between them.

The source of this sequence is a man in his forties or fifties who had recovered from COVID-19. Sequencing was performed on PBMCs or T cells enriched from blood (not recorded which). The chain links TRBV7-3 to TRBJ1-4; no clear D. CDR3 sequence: CASSLIPGEKLFF. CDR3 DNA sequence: TGTGCCAGCAGCTTAATCCCGGGGGAAAAACTGTTTTTT.